These 9 T cell receptor beta chains were sequenced from one sample in a study of T cell responses to AZD1222 COVID-19 vaccine. This table comes from immunoSEQ multiplex PCR, and its TCRdb copy is limited to in-frame clones, with some not included. The profile shows more than 100,000 clones, more than 70% of them singletons. This sample comprised peripheral blood, obtained on day 0 of AZD1222 vaccination. The source is an adult in good health.

The rearrangement links TRBV12-3 or TRBV12-4 to TRBJ1-2; D ambiguous. The ends were cut back, 5 bases at V and 4 bases at J, with 11 bases in the middle. There are 13 residues in the CDR3. The CDR3 bases are TGTGCCAGCAGTCAAAACTGGGTCTATGGCTACACCTTC. It specifies CASSQNWVYGYTF.

V gene TRBV7-9 combines with J gene TRBJ2-3; D tentatively reads TRBD1 or TRBD2 (5 bases each). There are 13 residues in the CDR3. The germline V and J ends were trimmed by 2 bases and 7 bases, with 10 bases remaining between them. Germline CDR1 reads SEHNR; CDR2 reads FQNEAQ (reference sequence). The CDR3 region has the DNA TGTGCCAGCAGCTTAACCGGGGCAAATACGCAGTATTTT. This translates into CASSLTGANTQYF.

The chain has TRBV7-2 and TRBJ2-7, with 11 bases identical to TRBD2. V was clipped by 5 bases and J by 6 bases; unmatched bases: 6. The length of the CDR3 is 14 residues. Germline V gene lookup returns CDR1 SGHTA and CDR2 FQGNSA. The CDR3 loop reads CASSPALAGGEQYF. The DNA of the CDR3 is TGTGCCAGCAGCCCGGCCCTAGCGGGGGGCGAGCAGTACTTC.

This clone was seen just once. The chain employs TRBV9 and TRBJ1-1; TRBD1 matches 8 bases. Losses at the gene ends were 3 bases for V and 4 bases for J; bases not matched to a gene: 5. The CDR3 loop spans 14 amino acids. Germline V gene lookup returns CDR1 SGDLS and CDR2 YYNGEE. CDR3 protein: CASSARTGSTEAFF. The CDR3 region has the DNA TGTGCCAGCAGCGCCCGGACAGGGTCCACTGAAGCTTTCTTT.

The chain has TRBV18 and TRBJ2-1; weak D call: TRBD1 (6 bases). V was shortened by 3 bases and J by 5 bases, with 11 bases between the two germline ends. The CDR3 has 14 amino acids. The germline CDR1 and CDR2 sequences are KGHSH and LQKENI. CDR3 region: CASSPPTGNNEQFF. The CDR3 region has the DNA TGTGCCAGCTCACCGCCGACAGGAAACAATGAGCAGTTCTTC.

The chain joins TRBV6-1 to TRBJ1-6; 8 bases map to TRBD1. Germline V lookup: CDR1 MNHNS, CDR2 SASEGT. The ends lost 2 bases at V and 10 bases at J; junction bases unmatched: 4. The CDR3 runs to 14 residues. The CDR3 sequence is CASSEWTGTSPLHF. The CDR3 DNA is TGTGCCAGCAGTGAATGGACAGGGACATCACCCCTCCACTTT.

The chain is built from TRBV10-3 and TRBJ2-3; 8 nucleotides align to TRBD2. The CDR3 length is 17 residues. Germline CDR1 is ENHRY and CDR2 is SYGVKD. Trimming cost V 2 bases and J 2 bases; bases outside gene matches: 9. The CDR3 reads CAISEPPPGGVTDTQYF. The CDR3 region has the DNA TGTGCCATCAGTGAGCCCCCTCCGGGGGGGGTCACAGATACGCAGTATTTT.

V and J are TRBV9 and TRBJ1-2; possible D gene TRBD1, 6 bases. Germline V gene data show CDR1 as SGDLS and CDR2 as YYNGEE. The CDR3 covers 14 residues. V was trimmed by 0 bases and J by 4 bases, leaving 10 bases between them. Here the CDR3 DNA reads TGTGCCAGCAGCGTAGGTAGGGGGACCTATGGCTACACCTTC. Translation gives CASSVGRGTYGYTF.

The chain links TRBV27 to TRBJ2-7; the match to TRBD1 covers 8 bases. Germline CDR1 reads MNHEY; CDR2 reads SMNVEV (reference sequence). V was pared by 0 bases and J by 3 bases, with 4 bases of the junction left unmatched. There are 15 residues in the CDR3. CDR3 coding DNA: TGTGCCAGCAGTTTATCGGGGACAGGTATCTACGAGCAGTACTTC. This sequence encodes CASSLSGTGIYEQYF.